Sequencing of this T cell receptor (beta chain) was carried out in a study of vaccination and CD4 T cells after COVID-19. Study-wide points: Median about 90% of reactive clones detected in convalescent patients emerged only post-vaccination.

The V end lost 6 bases, the J end lost 7 bases, and 10 bases lay between the germline ends. The CDR3 has 12 amino acids. CDR1 is MNHNS, CDR2 SASEGT, per germline. In the case of this clonotype: What it recognizes is unknown.

Treatment described: approximately 11-day PBMC culture with coronavirus spike peptide pools or control peptides (ViraFEST assay). Cultured CD4+ T-cell DNA underwent Oncomine TCR Beta short-read sequencing. TCRdb re-called the PCR reads with MiXCR, one entry per CDR3 protein. There are around 25,000 distinct CDR3 sequences in the sample; about 40% occur only once, and more than 6% lies in the top ten. The V call is TRBV6-1, the J call TRBJ1-5; tentatively, D is TRBD1 (6 bases). This clonotype originated in a human donor who had recovered from COVID-19. Specimen: CD4+ T cells from blood, cultured in vitro. CDR3 in DNA: TGTGCCAGCAGAGAACAGGGCCAGCCCCAGCATTTT. Its translation: CASREQGQPQHF.